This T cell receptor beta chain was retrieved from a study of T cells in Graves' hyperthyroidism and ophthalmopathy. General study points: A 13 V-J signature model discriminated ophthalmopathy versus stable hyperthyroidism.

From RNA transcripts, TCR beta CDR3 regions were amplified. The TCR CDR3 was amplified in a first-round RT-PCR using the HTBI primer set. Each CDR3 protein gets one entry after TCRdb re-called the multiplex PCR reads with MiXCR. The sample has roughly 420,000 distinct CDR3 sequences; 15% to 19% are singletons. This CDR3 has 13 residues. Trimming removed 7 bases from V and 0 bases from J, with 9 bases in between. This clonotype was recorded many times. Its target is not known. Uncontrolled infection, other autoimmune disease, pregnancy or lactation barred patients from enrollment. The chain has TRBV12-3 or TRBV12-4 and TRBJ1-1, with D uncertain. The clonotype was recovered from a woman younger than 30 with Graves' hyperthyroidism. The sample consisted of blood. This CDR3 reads CASTPGVNTEAFF. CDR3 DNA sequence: TGTGCCAGCACCCCCGGGGTGAACACTGAAGCTTTCTTT.